A single sample is the source of the 17 T cell receptor beta chains below, sequenced in a study of technical replicates of blood from several donors. Sequencing was performed with immunoSEQ multiplex PCR; in TCRdb, only in-frame clones are kept and a portion is missing. This sample has tens of thousands of clones, with just over 95% found just once. Sequencing was carried out using T cells isolated from PBMCs. These receptors all stem from a human donor in good health.

This clone was counted a single time. The gene calls are TRBV6-4 and TRBJ1-6; D is uncertain. Germline lookup yields CDR1 MRHNA and CDR2 SNTAGT. V was shortened by 7 bases and J by 10 bases, with 17 bases between the two germline ends. The CDR3 runs to 14 residues. For the CDR3, the DNA is TGTGCCAGCATCCCACTCGGGGTGAAGTCACCCCTCCACTTT. Its translation: CASIPLGVKSPLHF.

The chain uses TRBV29-1 and TRBJ1-2; D gene unclear. Per the germline V gene, CDR1 is SQVTM and CDR2 is ANQGSEA. CDR3 length equals 11 residues. The V end was cut by 2 bases, the J end by 8 bases, with 9 bases between. The CDR3 coding sequence is TGCAGCGTTGAACAGGTCGGCGGCTACACCTTC. Amino acid sequence: CSVEQVGGYTF.

This chain connects TRBV11-2 to TRBJ2-5; the D gene is possibly TRBD2 (6 bases). Trimming left V 2 bases short and J 4 bases short, with 11 bases between. Germline V lookup: CDR1 SGHAT, CDR2 FQNNGV. The CDR3 covers 14 residues. The CDR3 loop is CASSLLEGRETQYF. The CDR3 nucleotides read TGTGCCAGCAGCTTATTGGAGGGAAGAGAGACCCAGTACTTC.

The chain joins TRBV7-3 to TRBJ1-6; D unclear. Germline V gives CDR1 SGHTA, CDR2 FQGTGA. Trimming cost V 5 bases and J 5 bases, with 31 bases left between them. The CDR3 is 21 residues long. Here the CDR3 reads CASSPSGRGKTPQKDNSPLHF. The CDR3 DNA reads as TGTGCCAGCAGCCCAAGCGGGCGGGGAAAGACACCTCAGAAAGATAATTCACCCCTCCACTTT.

The rearrangement joins TRBV5-1 to TRBJ2-3, with D possibly TRBD1 on 6 matching bases. V was clipped by 4 bases and J by 5 bases, with 14 bases between them. CDR1 and CDR2 (germline): SGHRS, YFSETQ. This CDR3 comprises 14 residues. The CDR3 loop is CASSPAQGLDTQYF. The DNA for the CDR3 is TGCGCCAGCAGCCCGGCCCAGGGGTTAGATACGCAGTATTTT.

This sequence joins TRBV5-6 and TRBJ2-1; 11 bases agree with TRBD2. This CDR3 has 16 amino acids. The V gene end was trimmed by 7 bases and the J gene end by 0 bases; junction bases not matched to a gene: 6. Germline V gene sequence: CDR1 SGHDT, CDR2 YYEEEE. CDR3 nucleotide sequence: TGTGCCAGCGGGACTAGCGGTGTGAGCTCCTACAATGAGCAGTTCTTC. This codes for CASGTSGVSSYNEQFF.

This chain joins TRBV19 and TRBJ1-1, with 8 bases fitting TRBD1. CDR3 length: 15 amino acids. J lost 4 bases, V lost 3 bases, and 7 bases had no gene match. Germline CDR1 is LNHDA and CDR2 is SQIVND (reference sequence). Here the CDR3 DNA reads TGTGCCAGTAGTATCTTCTCCGGGACAGGCACTGAAGCTTTCTTT. It is translated as CASSIFSGTGTEAFF.

This clone came up once. The genes are TRBV5-1 and TRBJ2-7, with D unresolved. CDR3 length: 13 amino acids. The V end was cut by 0 bases, the J end by 3 bases, with 7 bases between. Germline V lookup: CDR1 SGHRS, CDR2 YFSETQ. As DNA, the CDR3 is TGCGCCAGCAGCTTGGCCACAGTCTACGAGCAGTACTTC. It is translated as CASSLATVYEQYF.

V is TRBV18 and J is TRBJ2-1; 11 bases are a match to TRBD1. Losses at the gene ends were 5 bases for V and 3 bases for J; bases not matched to a gene: 3. The CDR3 extends over 15 amino acids. Germline CDR1 and CDR2: KGHSH and LQKENI. The CDR3 reads CASSAGTGGYNEQFF. The CDR3 DNA sequence: TGTGCCAGCTCAGCCGGGACAGGGGGCTACAATGAGCAGTTCTTC.

CDR3 in amino acids: CASSLATGLAGHEQYF. In DNA, the CDR3 is TGTGCCAGCAGCTTGGCCACGGGACTAGCGGGCCACGAGCAGTACTTC. The J gene is TRBJ2-7, the V gene TRBV5-4, with 12 bases that match TRBD2. This CDR3 region has 16 residues. CDR1 and CDR2 (germline): SGHNT, YYREEE (reference sequence). Trimming cost V 0 bases and J 5 bases; bases outside gene matches: 6.

The chain recombines TRBV7-2 with TRBJ1-3; 7 positions agree with TRBD1. Trimming at V came to 5 bases and at J to 0 bases, leaving 4 bases not matched to a gene. Germline loops: CDR1 SGHTA, CDR2 FQGNSA. The CDR3 is 15 residues long. For the CDR3, the DNA is TGTGCCAGCAGCCCGACAGGGTACTCTGGAAACACCATATATTTT. It translates to CASSPTGYSGNTIYF.

The rearrangement links TRBV6-6 to TRBJ1-1; 7 positions agree with TRBD1. This CDR3 has 15 amino acids. The trim removed 5 bases at V and 1 base at J, leaving 7 bases unmatched. CDR1 is MNHNY, CDR2 SVGAGI, per germline (reference sequence). The CDR3 DNA follows: TGTGCCAGCAGTACCGGACAGGAAAAGAACACTGAAGCTTTCTTT. Amino acids: CASSTGQEKNTEAFF.

This chain uses TRBV7-9 with TRBJ2-7; 10 positions match TRBD1. The CDR3 covers 16 residues. Trimming removed 6 bases from V and 3 bases from J; junction bases left unmatched: 11. CDR1 and CDR2 (germline): SEHNR, FQNEAQ (reference sequence). CDR3 residues: CASSSPTGGSVYEQYF. The CDR3, as DNA: TGTGCCAGCAGTTCCCCGACAGGGGGCTCTGTCTACGAGCAGTACTTC.

V and J are TRBV5-1 and TRBJ2-6; D might be TRBD2 (7 bases). CDR1 is SGHRS and CDR2 is YFSETQ in the germline V gene. The V end was cut by 0 bases, the J end by 2 bases, with 15 bases between. This CDR3 is 18 amino acids long. The chain's CDR3 is CASSLGMGGATGANVLTF. Written as DNA, the CDR3 is TGCGCCAGCAGCTTGGGAATGGGGGGGGCGACTGGGGCCAACGTCCTGACTTTC.

The CDR3 here is CASSAGTGGYNEQFF. In nucleotides, the CDR3 is TGCGCCAGCAGCGCCGGGACAGGGGGTTACAATGAGCAGTTCTTC. This sequence joins TRBV5-1 and TRBJ2-1; TRBD1 matches 11 bases. CDR3 length equals 15 residues. With 4 bases clipped from V and 4 bases from J, the junction kept 4 bases outside the gene matches. Germline CDR1 SGHRS, CDR2 YFSETQ. Full variable domain (outside the CDR3, taken from reference TRBV5-1 and TRBJ2-1): KAGVTQTPRYLIKTRGQQVTLSCSPISGHRSVSWYQQTPGQGLQFLFEYFSETQRNKGNFPGRFSGRQFSNSRSEMNVSTLELGDSALYLCASSAGTGGYNEQFFGPGTRLTVL.

V gene TRBV19 combines with J gene TRBJ2-7; D gene uncertain. V was clipped by 5 bases and J by 2 bases, with 13 bases between them. The CDR3 sequence is 14 residues long. The germline CDR1 and CDR2 sequences are LNHDA and SQIVND (reference sequence). CDR3 sequence reads: CASSLSTQTYEQYF. The CDR3 DNA is TGTGCCAGTAGTCTATCGACACAAACCTACGAGCAGTACTTC.

This clone appeared once. This rearrangement joins TRBV5-8 to TRBJ2-1, with 7 positions matching TRBD2. V gave up 1 base and J gave up 5 bases; unmatched junction bases: 6. The CDR3 sequence is 15 residues long. CDR1 is SGHTS and CDR2 is YDEGEE in the germline V gene. CDR3 protein: CASSLSRGRNNEQFF. CDR3 DNA: TGTGCCAGCAGCTTGAGTCGCGGGAGAAACAATGAGCAGTTCTTC.